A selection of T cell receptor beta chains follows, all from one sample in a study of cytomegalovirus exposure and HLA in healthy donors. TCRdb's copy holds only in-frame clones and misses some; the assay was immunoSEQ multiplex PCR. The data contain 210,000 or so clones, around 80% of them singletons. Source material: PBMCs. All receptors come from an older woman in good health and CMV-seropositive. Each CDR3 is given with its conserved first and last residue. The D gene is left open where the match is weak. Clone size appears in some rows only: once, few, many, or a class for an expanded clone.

CDR3 protein: CATSRTDRKFTDTQYF
CDR3 DNA: TGTGCCACCAGCAGGACTGACAGAAAATTCACAGATACGCAGTATTTT
J gene: TRBJ2-3
clone size: -
V gene: TRBV15
D gene: -

CDR3 protein: CAISDSGTGLSGANVLTF
CDR3 DNA: TGTGCCATCAGTGATTCCGGGACAGGGTTATCTGGGGCCAACGTCCTGACTTTC
J gene: TRBJ2-6
clone size: -
V gene: TRBV10-3
D gene: TRBD1

CDR3 protein: CASSPPRDSPQAFF
CDR3 DNA: TGTGCCAGCTCACCCCCCCGGGACAGCCCGCAAGCTTTCTTT
J gene: TRBJ1-1
clone size: -
V gene: TRBV18
D gene: TRBD1

CDR3 protein: CASSYRGQGNEQYF
CDR3 DNA: TGTGCCAGCAGTTACAGAGGACAGGGGAACGAGCAGTACTTC
J gene: TRBJ2-7
clone size: once
V gene: TRBV6-5
D gene: TRBD1

CDR3 protein: CASSRGQGRGYTF
CDR3 DNA: TGCGCCAGCAGCCGAGGACAGGGGAGAGGCTACACCTTC
J gene: TRBJ1-2
clone size: -
V gene: TRBV5-1
D gene: TRBD1

CDR3 protein: CSVTGSNEQFF
CDR3 DNA: TGCAGCGTGACGGGGAGCAATGAGCAGTTCTTC
J gene: TRBJ2-1
clone size: few
V gene: TRBV29-1
D gene: -

CDR3 protein: CASSSPASGHVGTGELFF
CDR3 DNA: TGTGCCAGCAGCTCCCCTGCTAGCGGGCACGTTGGTACCGGGGAGCTGTTTTTT
J gene: TRBJ2-2
clone size: -
V gene: TRBV5-4
D gene: TRBD2

CDR3 protein: CASSLDRGTYGYTF
CDR3 DNA: TGTGCCAGCAGTCTGGACAGGGGAACTTATGGCTACACCTTC
J gene: TRBJ1-2
clone size: -
V gene: TRBV27
D gene: TRBD1

CDR3 protein: CASSQDASGNEQYF
CDR3 DNA: TGTGCCAGCAGCCAAGACGCTAGCGGCAACGAGCAGTACTTC
J gene: TRBJ2-7
clone size: -
V gene: TRBV4-2
D gene: TRBD2

CDR3 protein: CASSFAGGRETQYF
CDR3 DNA: TGTGCCAGCAGCTTTGCGGGGGGTAGGGAGACCCAGTACTTC
J gene: TRBJ2-5
clone size: -
V gene: TRBV5-6
D gene: TRBD2

CDR3 protein: CASSAQGTSGRNTGELFF
CDR3 DNA: TGCGCCAGCAGCGCACAAGGGACTAGCGGGAGGAACACCGGGGAGCTGTTTTTT
J gene: TRBJ2-2
clone size: -
V gene: TRBV5-1
D gene: TRBD2

CDR3 protein: CASSPRASTDTQYF
CDR3 DNA: TGTGCCAGCAGCCCGCGGGCCTCCACAGATACGCAGTATTTT
J gene: TRBJ2-3
clone size: -
V gene: TRBV7-3
D gene: -

CDR3 protein: CASRSGQANYGYTF
CDR3 DNA: TGTGCCAGCAGGTCGGGACAGGCTAACTATGGCTACACCTTC
J gene: TRBJ1-2
clone size: -
V gene: TRBV2
D gene: TRBD1

CDR3 protein: CASQWEGNQPQHF
CDR3 DNA: TGTGCCAGCCAATGGGAGGGGAATCAGCCCCAGCATTTT
J gene: TRBJ1-5
clone size: few
V gene: TRBV6-1
D gene: -

CDR3 protein: CASSNPPLAVGGELFF
CDR3 DNA: TGTGCCAGCAGCAACCCCCCCCTAGCAGTAGGCGGGGAGCTGTTTTTT
J gene: TRBJ2-2
clone size: -
V gene: TRBV28
D gene: -

CDR3 protein: CAWQVAGGWETQYF
CDR3 DNA: TGTGCCTGGCAAGTAGCGGGAGGATGGGAGACCCAGTACTTC
J gene: TRBJ2-5
clone size: few
V gene: TRBV30
D gene: TRBD2

CDR3 protein: CASSFSSGGRAFF
CDR3 DNA: TGTGCCAGCAGCTTTTCGAGTGGAGGGCGCGCTTTCTTT
J gene: TRBJ1-1
clone size: few
V gene: TRBV11-3
D gene: -

CDR3 protein: CSAGGEGRDEQYF
CDR3 DNA: TGCAGCGCGGGAGGGGAGGGTAGGGACGAGCAGTACTTC
J gene: TRBJ2-7
clone size: -
V gene: TRBV29-1
D gene: TRBD2

CDR3 protein: CASSYWDRGADTQYF
CDR3 DNA: TGTGCCAGCAGTTACTGGGACAGGGGGGCAGATACGCAGTATTTT
J gene: TRBJ2-3
clone size: -
V gene: TRBV6-6
D gene: TRBD1

CDR3 protein: CASSEYGTGGTGELFF
CDR3 DNA: TGTGCCAGCAGTGAATACGGAACAGGGGGCACCGGGGAGCTGTTTTTT
J gene: TRBJ2-2
clone size: few
V gene: TRBV2
D gene: TRBD1

CDR3 protein: CATFPDRDSYEQYF
CDR3 DNA: TGTGCCACATTCCCTGACCGGGACAGCTACGAGCAGTACTTC
J gene: TRBJ2-7
clone size: -
V gene: TRBV10-3
D gene: TRBD1

CDR3 protein: CASSGQGAPEAFF
CDR3 DNA: TGTGCCAGCTCCGGACAGGGGGCACCTGAAGCTTTCTTT
J gene: TRBJ1-1
clone size: -
V gene: TRBV18
D gene: TRBD1

CDR3 protein: CAISARAGGFGSYNEQFF
CDR3 DNA: TGTGCCATCAGTGCCCGAGCGGGTGGCTTTGGGTCCTACAATGAGCAGTTCTTC
J gene: TRBJ2-1
clone size: -
V gene: TRBV10-3
D gene: -

CDR3 protein: CASLKGLGGEQFF
CDR3 DNA: TGTGCCAGCCTCAAGGGCTTAGGGGGTGAGCAGTTCTTC
J gene: TRBJ2-1
clone size: -
V gene: TRBV6-5
D gene: -

CDR3 protein: CATSRDRGSGNTIYF
CDR3 DNA: TGTGCCACCAGCAGAGATAGGGGTAGTGGAAACACCATATATTTT
J gene: TRBJ1-3
clone size: -
V gene: TRBV15
D gene: -

CDR3 protein: CASSPTPGLLLTYEQYF
CDR3 DNA: TGTGCCAGCAGCCCCACCCCCGGACTATTACTTACCTACGAGCAGTACTTC
J gene: TRBJ2-7
clone size: -
V gene: TRBV7-8
D gene: -

CDR3 protein: CASSPTSNTGELFF
CDR3 DNA: TGTGCCAGCAGCCCGACTTCGAACACCGGGGAGCTGTTTTTT
J gene: TRBJ2-2
clone size: few
V gene: TRBV9
D gene: -

CDR3 protein: CATTGGYQPQHF
CDR3 DNA: TGTGCCACAACAGGGGGCTATCAGCCCCAGCATTTT
J gene: TRBJ1-5
clone size: few
V gene: TRBV6-1
D gene: TRBD1

CDR3 protein: CASKFGSGYTF
CDR3 DNA: TGTGCCAGCAAGTTCGGGTCCGGCTACACCTTC
J gene: TRBJ1-2
clone size: -
V gene: TRBV6-5
D gene: -

CDR3 protein: CASSVTSGSSYEQYF
CDR3 DNA: TGTGCCAGCAGCGTCACTAGCGGGAGCTCCTACGAGCAGTACTTC
J gene: TRBJ2-7
clone size: -
V gene: TRBV7-2
D gene: TRBD2

CDR3 protein: CASSENLAGGLRETQYF
CDR3 DNA: TGTGCCAGCAGTGAAAATCTAGCGGGGGGGCTCAGAGAGACCCAGTACTTC
J gene: TRBJ2-5
clone size: -
V gene: TRBV28
D gene: TRBD2

CDR3 protein: CASILHTGANYGYTF
CDR3 DNA: TGTGCCAGCATTCTGCACACGGGAGCAAACTATGGCTACACCTTC
J gene: TRBJ1-2
clone size: -
V gene: TRBV6-1
D gene: -

CDR3 protein: CASSKLCGSFGETQYF
CDR3 DNA: TGTGCCAGCAGCAAATTGTGTGGCAGTTTTGGAGAGACCCAGTACTTC
J gene: TRBJ2-5
clone size: -
V gene: TRBV21-1
D gene: -

CDR3 protein: CAWKRGQGFMNTEAFF
CDR3 DNA: TGTGCCTGGAAACGGGGACAGGGGTTCATGAACACTGAAGCTTTCTTT
J gene: TRBJ1-1
clone size: -
V gene: TRBV30
D gene: TRBD1

CDR3 protein: CASSQAGGNSPLHF
CDR3 DNA: TGCGCCAGCAGCCAAGCAGGGGGGAATTCACCCCTCCACTTT
J gene: TRBJ1-6
clone size: -
V gene: TRBV4-3
D gene: TRBD1

CDR3 protein: CASSSRGSEQFF
CDR3 DNA: TGTGCCAGCAGTTCGAGGGGGTCGGAGCAGTTCTTC
J gene: TRBJ2-1
clone size: few
V gene: TRBV28
D gene: -